Each of the 5 T cell receptor beta chains below was sequenced from the same sample in a study of T cell repertoires in cytomegalovirus infection. TCRdb reanalysed the reads using MiXCR and keeps one entry per CDR3 protein. Among around 530,000 distinct CDR3 sequences listed, about 26% were seen once. The sequenced sample consisted of PBMCs. These receptors were collected from a human donor in good health (CMV status not recorded). Some clones in this sample may be carry-over from other donors' samples.

This chain links TRBV5-1 with TRBJ2-3; D gene ambiguous. Trimming stripped 0 bases from V and 2 bases from J, with 16 bases between. There are 17 residues in the CDR3. CDR1 is SGHRS and CDR2 is YFSETQ in the germline V gene. The CDR3 is CASSLARFDSYTDTQYF. CDR3 nucleotide sequence: TGCGCCAGCAGCTTGGCCAGATTCGACTCCTACACAGATACGCAGTATTTT.

This chain uses TRBV7-2 with TRBJ2-4, with unresolved D. From germline, CDR1 is SGHTA and CDR2 FQGNSA. The CDR3 contains 14 residues. V lost 1 base and J lost 9, with 13 bases in between. The CDR3 spells CASSLEPGKGIQYF. The CDR3 nucleotides read TGTGCCAGCAGCTTAGAACCCGGTAAAGGCATTCAGTACTTC.

CDR3 bases: TGCGCCAGCAGCGGGCCGGGAAACACCTACGAGCAGTACTTC. This codes for CASSGPGNTYEQYF. The chain employs TRBV5-1 and TRBJ2-7; weak D call: TRBD2 (5 bases). Germline-derived CDR1 and CDR2 are SGHRS and YFSETQ. This CDR3 comprises 14 residues. Trimming removed 4 bases at V and 2 bases at J, with 13 bases between.

This clonotype has ten or more counts. The genes are TRBV7-6 and TRBJ2-7, with 7 bases aligning to TRBD2. Per germline, CDR1 SGHVS and CDR2 FNYEAQ. The CDR3 extends over 13 amino acids. Trimming took 5 bases from V and 2 from J; bases not matched to a gene: 3. CDR3 in amino acids: CASSGLGTYEQYF. CDR3 DNA: TGTGCCAGCAGCGGACTAGGTACCTACGAGCAGTACTTC.

This chain uses TRBV12-3 or TRBV12-4 with TRBJ2-4, with D unclear. The CDR3 is made up of 16 amino acids. The V end lost 4 bases, the J end lost 0 bases, and 13 bases lay between the germline ends. CDR3 sequence: CASSSPQALAKNIQYF. The CDR3 DNA reads as TGTGCCAGCAGTTCCCCCCAGGCGCTAGCCAAAAACATTCAGTACTTC.